Presented here are 20 T cell receptor beta chains from one specimen sequenced in a study of T cell responses to AZD1222 COVID-19 vaccine. Assay: immunoSEQ multiplex PCR; the TCRdb copy retains only in-frame clones and omits some. The sample lists about 84,000 clones, around 89% occurring once. The specimen was peripheral blood, collected on day 0 of AZD1222 vaccination. The receptors here all came from an adult in good health.

CDR3 protein: CASSSTKSGETQYF. The CDR3 nucleotides read TGTGCCAGCAGCTCAACAAAATCTGGGGAGACCCAGTACTTC. This rearrangement joins TRBV13 to TRBJ2-5; D not resolved. Germline-derived CDR1 and CDR2 are PRHDT and FYEKMQ (reference sequence). Trimming shortened V by 4 bases and J by 5 bases, and 14 bases separated the two germline ends. The CDR3 runs 14 residues.

The chain links TRBV5-1 to TRBJ1-1; possible D gene TRBD1, 5 bases. The germline V and J ends were trimmed by 0 bases and 7 bases, with 7 bases remaining between them. Germline values: CDR1 SGHRS, CDR2 YFSETQ. This CDR3 has 12 amino acids. CDR3 sequence reads: CASSLGQGEAFF. The CDR3 DNA sequence: TGCGCCAGCAGCTTGGGTCAGGGTGAAGCTTTCTTT.

In DNA form, the CDR3 reads TGTGCCATCAGTGAGTCGATGACAGGGGGCTACGGGGAGCTGTTTTTT. It specifies CAISESMTGGYGELFF. The V gene is TRBV10-3, the J gene TRBJ2-2, with TRBD1 identical over 10 bases. The junction had 5 bases not matched to a gene; V was cut back by 0 bases and J by 7 bases. The CDR3 length is 16 residues. Germline assignment: CDR1 ENHRY and CDR2 SYGVKD.

V is TRBV7-9 and J is TRBJ1-1, with 11 bases that match TRBD1. Trimming took 5 bases from V and 4 from J; bases not matched to a gene: 6. CDR3 length: 15 amino acids. Germline values: CDR1 SEHNR, CDR2 FQNEAQ (reference sequence). The CDR3 here is CASSVDRGHGTEAFF. The CDR3 DNA reads as TGTGCCAGCAGCGTGGACAGGGGGCATGGCACTGAAGCTTTCTTT.

The gene calls are TRBV6-1 and TRBJ1-2; D is perhaps TRBD1 (5 bases). The germline V gene encodes CDR1 MNHNS and CDR2 SASEGT. V was clipped by 2 bases and J by 6 bases, with 16 bases between them. The CDR3 is 15 residues long. The CDR3 DNA sequence: TGTGCCAGCAGTGAATATGGCAGGGAAGCTGATGGCTACACCTTC. Its translation is CASSEYGREADGYTF.

The CDR3 region is CASSPGPNTEAFF. The CDR3, as DNA: TGTGCCAGTTCCCCGGGACCGAACACTGAAGCTTTCTTT. The rearrangement links TRBV27 to TRBJ1-1, with D possibly TRBD1 on 5 matching bases. V lost 9 bases and J 1 base, leaving 12 bases between the germline ends. Germline-derived CDR1 and CDR2 are MNHEY and SMNVEV (reference sequence). The CDR3 loop spans 13 amino acids.

The chain employs TRBV28 and TRBJ1-1; the match to TRBD1 covers 7 bases. Germline V CDR1 and CDR2: MDHEN, SYDVKM. J gave up 0 bases and V 4 bases, and 8 bases lay outside the gene matches. The CDR3 runs 16 residues. CDR3 region: CASSSGGGRVNTEAFF. The CDR3 DNA sequence: TGTGCCAGCAGTTCAGGAGGGGGCCGCGTGAACACTGAAGCTTTCTTT.

This clone was seen a single time. This chain joins TRBV5-1 and TRBJ2-1; 13 positions match TRBD2. Germline CDR1 reads SGHRS; CDR2 reads YFSETQ. The CDR3 runs to 16 residues. Trimming at V came to 1 base and at J to 5 bases, leaving 3 bases not matched to a gene. The DNA of the CDR3 is TGCGCCAGCAGCTTGACAGGACTAGCGGGGGACAATGAGCAGTTCTTC. Protein product: CASSLTGLAGDNEQFF.

The chain is built from TRBV24-1 and TRBJ2-5; D may correspond to TRBD1 or TRBD2 (5 bases each). The CDR3 has 15 amino acids. Per the germline V gene, CDR1 is KGHDR and CDR2 is SFDVKD. V lost 0 bases and J 4 bases, leaving 11 bases between the germline ends. The chain's CDR3 is CATSDLVRGRETQYF. CDR3 nucleotide sequence: TGTGCCACCAGTGATTTGGTAAGGGGACGAGAGACCCAGTACTTC.

The V and J genes are TRBV11-2 and TRBJ2-2; no clear D gene. This CDR3 is 14 amino acids long. V was cut by 5 bases and J by 4 bases, with 11 bases left in between. The germline V gene has CDR1 SGHAT and CDR2 FQNNGV. The CDR3 DNA reads as TGTGCCAGCAGCCCAATTAGCAGCACCGGGGAGCTGTTTTTT. This encodes CASSPISSTGELFF. Looking up the rest from reference TRBV11-2 and TRBJ2-2 gives the full variable domain: EAGVAQSPRYKIIEKRQSVAFWCNPISGHATLYWYQQILGQGPKLLIQFQNNGVVDDSQLPKDRFSAERLKGVDSTLKIQPAKLEDSAVYLCASSPISSTGELFFGEGSRLTVL.

J is TRBJ1-5 and V is TRBV19; tentative D call: TRBD1 (5 bases). The CDR3 totals 13 residues. The V and J ends lost 7 bases and 11 bases respectively, with 18 bases between them. Germline V gene lookup returns CDR1 LNHDA and CDR2 SQIVND (reference sequence). The CDR3: CASTPGRDQAQHF. The CDR3 coding sequence is TGTGCCAGTACTCCAGGGAGGGACCAAGCCCAGCATTTT.

The rearrangement links TRBV5-6 to TRBJ1-1; D is uncertain. Trimming took off 3 bases at V and 4 bases at J, with 16 bases between the two ends. Germline V gene sequence: CDR1 SGHDT, CDR2 YYEEEE. This CDR3 spans 15 amino acids. The CDR3, as DNA: TGTGCCAGCAGCTCGCGACGCGGAGGTGGCACTGAAGCTTTCTTT. Protein product: CASSSRRGGGTEAFF.

In this sample, this clone turned up a few times. The CDR3 region is CAPGRTGRNSPLHF. In DNA, the CDR3 is TGTGCTCCTGGACGAACGGGGCGTAATTCACCCCTCCACTTT. The genes are TRBV19 and TRBJ1-6; D possibly corresponds to TRBD1 (5 bases). Germline CDR1 and CDR2: LNHDA and SQIVND (reference sequence). CDR3 length equals 14 residues.

The chain combines TRBV20-1 with TRBJ1-5, with D maybe TRBD1 (6 bases). Germline lookup yields CDR1 DFQATT and CDR2 SNEGSKA (reference sequence). Between the trimmed V and J ends, which lost 3 bases and 0 bases, there was a span of 18 bases. The CDR3 consists of 17 residues. CDR3 sequence reads: CSASWGGLRFSNQPQHF. As DNA, the CDR3 is TGCAGTGCTAGTTGGGGGGGCCTTCGTTTTAGCAATCAGCCCCAGCATTTT.

V gene TRBV20-1 combines with J gene TRBJ2-7; D ambiguous. Germline lookup yields CDR1 DFQATT and CDR2 SNEGSKA (reference sequence). V lost 0 bases and J 3 bases, leaving 3 bases between the germline ends. This CDR3 is 11 amino acids long. CDR3 sequence (DNA): TGCAGTGCTAGAGAGGACTACGAGCAGTACTTC. Its translation: CSAREDYEQYF.

The chain links TRBV5-5 to TRBJ1-1; 10 bases agree with TRBD1. Germline-derived CDR1 and CDR2 are SGHKS and YYEKEE (reference sequence). This CDR3 has 14 amino acids. The V gene end was trimmed by 1 base and the J gene end by 5 bases; junction bases not matched to a gene: 2. The CDR3 DNA reads TGTGCCAGCAGCTTGTCGGACAGGGGGACTGAAGCTTTCTTT. As protein: CASSLSDRGTEAFF.

V and J are TRBV2 and TRBJ2-5; 7 nucleotides agree with TRBD2. Trimming at V came to 7 bases and at J to 4 bases, leaving 3 bases not matched to a gene. Germline CDR1 and CDR2: SNHLY and FYNNEI. This CDR3 region has 12 residues. The CDR3 sequence is CASTRLAETQYF. CDR3 in DNA: TGTGCCAGCACCCGACTAGCAGAGACCCAGTACTTC.

The chain is built from TRBV6-6 and TRBJ1-5, with D hard to call. V was pared by 6 bases and J by 0 bases, with 12 bases between. Per germline, CDR1 MNHNY and CDR2 SVGAGI (reference sequence). The length of the CDR3 is 15 residues. CDR3 protein: CASSFFGYSNQPQHF. In nucleotides, the CDR3 is TGTGCCAGCAGCTTTTTCGGTTATAGCAATCAGCCCCAGCATTTT.

The genes are TRBV28 and TRBJ1-5; the D gene is possibly TRBD1 (5 bases). Looked up from germline, CDR1 is MDHEN and CDR2 is SYDVKM. Trimming removed 7 bases at V and 4 bases at J, with 14 bases between. The CDR3 contains 14 residues. The CDR3 sequence: CASTPGIRNQPQHF. The DNA of the CDR3 is TGTGCCAGCACCCCAGGGATCCGTAATCAGCCCCAGCATTTT. The variable domain in full, with the rest retrieved from reference TRBV28 and TRBJ1-5, is DVKVTQSSRYLVKRTGEKVFLECVQDMDHENMFWYRQDPGLGLRLIYFSYDVKMKEKGDIPEGYSVSREKKERFSLILESASTNQTSMYLCASTPGIRNQPQHFGDGTRLSIL.

The chain recombines TRBV4-1 with TRBJ2-2; D possibly uses TRBD1 or TRBD2 (6 bases each). This CDR3 has 15 amino acids. Germline CDR1 MGHRA, CDR2 YSYEKL. V dropped 6 bases and J dropped 5 bases, with 16 bases sitting between them. As DNA, the CDR3 is TGCGCCAGCAGTCGCAGGGGAGGAGGGACCGGGGAGCTGTTTTTT. Translating it yields CASSRRGGGTGELFF.